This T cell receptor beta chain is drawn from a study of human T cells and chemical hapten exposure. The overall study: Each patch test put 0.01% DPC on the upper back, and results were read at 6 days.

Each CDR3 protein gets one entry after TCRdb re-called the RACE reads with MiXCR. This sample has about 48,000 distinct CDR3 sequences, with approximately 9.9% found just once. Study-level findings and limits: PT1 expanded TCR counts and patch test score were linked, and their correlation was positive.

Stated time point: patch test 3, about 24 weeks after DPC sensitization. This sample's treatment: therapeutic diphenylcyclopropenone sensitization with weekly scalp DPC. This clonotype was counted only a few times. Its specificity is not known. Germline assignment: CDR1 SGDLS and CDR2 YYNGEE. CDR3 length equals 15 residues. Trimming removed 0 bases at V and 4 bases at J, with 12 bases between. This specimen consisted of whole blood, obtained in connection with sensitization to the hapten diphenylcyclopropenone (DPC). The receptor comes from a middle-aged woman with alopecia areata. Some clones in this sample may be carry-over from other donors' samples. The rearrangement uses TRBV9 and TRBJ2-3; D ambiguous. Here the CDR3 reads CASSVASIHADTQYF. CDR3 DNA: TGTGCCAGCAGCGTAGCTAGTATACATGCAGATACGCAGTATTTT.